Reported below is one T cell receptor (beta chain). Its matching antigen is unknown. CDR3 length: 14 amino acids. CDR1 LNHNV and CDR2 YYDKDF come from the germline V gene (reference sequence). V was shortened by 5 bases and J by 0 bases, with 11 bases between the two germline ends. This sample was included in a study of identical twins. A template switching step contributed a universal primer site, while unique molecular identifiers were present in the cDNA. Each CDR3 protein is one row after TCRdb ran MiXCR on the 5' RACE reads. In the table there are 250,000 to 300,000 distinct CDR3 sequences, around 8.8% of which are singletons. Study findings and constraints: Weaker excess twin sharing was observed in beta out-of-frame sequences. High-abundance cord blood beta clonotypes had fewer insertions; memory repertoires showed none. The study based its conclusions on cross-sectional statistical analysis and did not follow the same donors.

This sample was shared with a second study, whose subject was yellow fever vaccine responses in identical twins.

Sequencing was performed on CD8+ T cells sorted from blood. The chain carries TRBV15 and TRBJ2-7; D gene uncertain. This sequence was found in a woman between 18 and 29 years old in good health. The CDR3 loop is CATSVDGSSYEQYF. For the CDR3, the DNA is TGTGCCACCAGCGTGGACGGAAGCTCCTACGAGCAGTACTTC. Full variable domain (outside the CDR3, taken from reference TRBV15 and TRBJ2-7): DAMVIQNPRYQVTQFGKPVTLSCSQTLNHNVMYWYQQKSSQAPKLLFHYYDKDFNNEADTPDNFQSRRPNTSFCFLDIRSPGLGDTAMYLCATSVDGSSYEQYFGPGTRLTVT.